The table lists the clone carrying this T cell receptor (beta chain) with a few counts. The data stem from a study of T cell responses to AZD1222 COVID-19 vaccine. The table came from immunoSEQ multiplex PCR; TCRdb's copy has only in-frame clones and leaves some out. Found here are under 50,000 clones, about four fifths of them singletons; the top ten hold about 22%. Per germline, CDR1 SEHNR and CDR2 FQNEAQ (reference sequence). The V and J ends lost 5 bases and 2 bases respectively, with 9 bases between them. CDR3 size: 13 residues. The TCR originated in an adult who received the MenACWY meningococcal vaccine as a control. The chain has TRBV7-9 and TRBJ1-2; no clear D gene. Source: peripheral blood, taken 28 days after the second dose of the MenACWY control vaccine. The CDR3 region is CASSPAANYGYTF. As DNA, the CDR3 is TGTGCCAGCAGCCCTGCCGCGAACTATGGCTACACCTTC.